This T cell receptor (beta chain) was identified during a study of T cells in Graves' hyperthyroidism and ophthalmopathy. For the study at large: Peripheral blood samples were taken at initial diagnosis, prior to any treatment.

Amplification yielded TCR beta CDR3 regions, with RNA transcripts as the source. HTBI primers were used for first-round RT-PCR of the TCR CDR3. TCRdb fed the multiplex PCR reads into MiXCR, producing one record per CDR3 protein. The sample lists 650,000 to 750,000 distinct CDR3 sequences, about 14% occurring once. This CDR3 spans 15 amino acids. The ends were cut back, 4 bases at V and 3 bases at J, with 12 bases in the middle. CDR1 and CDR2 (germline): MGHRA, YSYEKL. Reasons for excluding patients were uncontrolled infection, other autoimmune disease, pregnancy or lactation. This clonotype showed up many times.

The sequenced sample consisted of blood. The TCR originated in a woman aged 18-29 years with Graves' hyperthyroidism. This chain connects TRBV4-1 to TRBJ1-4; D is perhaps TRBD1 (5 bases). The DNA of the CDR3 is TGCGCCAGCAGCCCGTTCGACAGCCCTAATGAAAAACTGTTTTTT. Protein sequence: CASSPFDSPNEKLFF.